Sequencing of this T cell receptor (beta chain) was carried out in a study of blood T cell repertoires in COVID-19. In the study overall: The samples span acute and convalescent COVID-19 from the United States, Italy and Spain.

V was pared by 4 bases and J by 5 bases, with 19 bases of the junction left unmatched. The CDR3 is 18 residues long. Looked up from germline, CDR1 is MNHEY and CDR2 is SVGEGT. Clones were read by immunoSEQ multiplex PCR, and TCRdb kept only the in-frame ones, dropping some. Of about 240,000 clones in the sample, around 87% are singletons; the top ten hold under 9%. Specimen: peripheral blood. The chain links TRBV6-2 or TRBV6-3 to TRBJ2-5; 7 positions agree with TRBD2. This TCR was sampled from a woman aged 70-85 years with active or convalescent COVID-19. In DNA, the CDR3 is TGTGCCAGCAGTTCCGGGCAACTAGCGAGACCCCTTGGGGAGACCCAGTACTTC. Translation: CASSSGQLARPLGETQYF.